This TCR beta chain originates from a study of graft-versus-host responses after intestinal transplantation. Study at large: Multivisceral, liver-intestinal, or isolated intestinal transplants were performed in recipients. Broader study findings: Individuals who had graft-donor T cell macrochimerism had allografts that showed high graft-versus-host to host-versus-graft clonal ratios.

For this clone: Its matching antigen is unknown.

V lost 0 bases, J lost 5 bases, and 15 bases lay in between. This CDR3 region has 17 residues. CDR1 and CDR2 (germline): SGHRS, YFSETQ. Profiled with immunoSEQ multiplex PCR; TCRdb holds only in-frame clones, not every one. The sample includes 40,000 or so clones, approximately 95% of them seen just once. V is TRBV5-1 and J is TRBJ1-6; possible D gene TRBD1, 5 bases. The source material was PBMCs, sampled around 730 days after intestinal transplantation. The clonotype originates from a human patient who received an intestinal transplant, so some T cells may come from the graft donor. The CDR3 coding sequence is TGCGCCAGCAGCTTGGTAGGAGGGGCGGGAAATAATTCACCCCTCCACTTT. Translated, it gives CASSLVGGAGNNSPLHF.